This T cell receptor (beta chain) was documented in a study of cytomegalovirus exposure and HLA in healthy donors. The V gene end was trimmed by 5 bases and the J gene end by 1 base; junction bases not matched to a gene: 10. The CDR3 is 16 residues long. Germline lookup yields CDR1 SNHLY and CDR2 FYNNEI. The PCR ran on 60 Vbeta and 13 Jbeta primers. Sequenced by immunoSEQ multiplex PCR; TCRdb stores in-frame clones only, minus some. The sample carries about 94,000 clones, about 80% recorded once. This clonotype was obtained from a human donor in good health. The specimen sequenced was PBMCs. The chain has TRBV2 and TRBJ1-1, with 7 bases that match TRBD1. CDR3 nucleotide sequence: TGTGCCAGCAGTCTAATACAGGGGCGGTCGAACACTGAAGCTTTCTTT. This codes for CASSLIQGRSNTEAFF.